This T cell receptor (beta chain) originates from a study of cytomegalovirus exposure and HLA in healthy donors. The length of the CDR3 is 15 residues. Germline V CDR1 and CDR2: SGHAT, FQNNGV. Trimming removed 1 base from V and 0 bases from J, with 10 bases in between. The PCR contained 60 Vbeta and 13 Jbeta primers. Sequencing was performed with immunoSEQ multiplex PCR; in TCRdb, only in-frame clones are kept and a portion is missing. This table has approximately 100,000 clones, 75% to 85% appearing once. The chain is built from TRBV11-2 and TRBJ2-7; D is unclear. Material for sequencing was PBMCs. The clonotype originates from a female donor in good health and CMV-seropositive. The CDR3 DNA is TGTGCCAGCAGCTTAGTCAGCGCACGCTCCTACGAGCAGTACTTC. This gives the protein CASSLVSARSYEQYF.